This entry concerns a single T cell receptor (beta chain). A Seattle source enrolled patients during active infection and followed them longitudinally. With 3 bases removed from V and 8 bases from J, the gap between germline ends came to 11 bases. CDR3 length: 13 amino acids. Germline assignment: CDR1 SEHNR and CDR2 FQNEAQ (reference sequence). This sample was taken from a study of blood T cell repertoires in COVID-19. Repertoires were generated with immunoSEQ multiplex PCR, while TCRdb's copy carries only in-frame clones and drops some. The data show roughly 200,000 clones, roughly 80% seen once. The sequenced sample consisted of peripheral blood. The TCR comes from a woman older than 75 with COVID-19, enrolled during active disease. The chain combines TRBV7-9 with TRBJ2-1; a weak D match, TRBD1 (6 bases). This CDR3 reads CASSFVPGDEQFF. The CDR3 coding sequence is TGTGCCAGCAGCTTTGTGCCAGGGGATGAGCAGTTCTTC. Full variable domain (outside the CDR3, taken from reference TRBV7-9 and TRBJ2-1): DTGVSQNPRHKITKRGQNVTFRCDPISEHNRLYWYRQTLGQGPEFLTYFQNEAQLEKSRLLSDRFSAERPKGSFSTLEIQRTEQGDSAMYLCASSFVPGDEQFFGPGTRLTVL.